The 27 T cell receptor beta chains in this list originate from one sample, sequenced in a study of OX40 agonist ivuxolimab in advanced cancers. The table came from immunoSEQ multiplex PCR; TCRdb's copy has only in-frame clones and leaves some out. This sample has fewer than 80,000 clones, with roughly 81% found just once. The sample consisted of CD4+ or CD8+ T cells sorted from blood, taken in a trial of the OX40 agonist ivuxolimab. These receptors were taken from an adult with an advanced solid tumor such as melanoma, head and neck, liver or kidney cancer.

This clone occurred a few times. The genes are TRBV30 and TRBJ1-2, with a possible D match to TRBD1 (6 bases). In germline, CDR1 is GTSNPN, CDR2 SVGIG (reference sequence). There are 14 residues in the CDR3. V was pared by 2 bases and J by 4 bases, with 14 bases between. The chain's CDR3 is CAWSRIGQTYGYTF. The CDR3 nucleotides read TGTGCCTGGAGTAGGATTGGACAGACCTATGGCTACACCTTC.

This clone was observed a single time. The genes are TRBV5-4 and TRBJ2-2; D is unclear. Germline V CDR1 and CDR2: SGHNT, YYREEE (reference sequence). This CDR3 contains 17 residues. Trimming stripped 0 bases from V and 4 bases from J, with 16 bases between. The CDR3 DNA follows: TGTGCCAGCAGCTTGGAAGCTACAGCGTGGGGCACCGGGGAGCTGTTTTTT. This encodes CASSLEATAWGTGELFF. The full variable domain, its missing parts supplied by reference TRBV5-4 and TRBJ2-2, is ETGVTQSPTHLIKTRGQQVTLRCSSQSGHNTVSWYQQALGQGPQFIFQYYREEENGRGNFPPRFSGLQFPNYSSELNVNALELDDSALYLCASSLEATAWGTGELFFGEGSRLTVL.

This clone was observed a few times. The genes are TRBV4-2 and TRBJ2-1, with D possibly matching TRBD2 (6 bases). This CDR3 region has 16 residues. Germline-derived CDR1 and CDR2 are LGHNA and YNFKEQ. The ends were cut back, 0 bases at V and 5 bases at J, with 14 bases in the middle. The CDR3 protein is CASSQEYSGYNNEQFF. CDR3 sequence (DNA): TGTGCCAGCAGCCAAGAGTATAGCGGCTACAACAATGAGCAGTTCTTC.

CDR3 DNA: TGCGCCAGCAGCCTCGCGGCAGGGTCAACGGAGACCCAGTACTTC. Translating it yields CASSLAAGSTETQYF. The J gene is TRBJ2-5, the V gene TRBV5-1; weak D call: TRBD1 (5 bases). V lost 4 bases to trimming and J lost 5 bases, with 18 bases between them. Germline CDR1 and CDR2: SGHRS and YFSETQ. The CDR3 totals 15 residues. The entire variable domain, with the rest obtained from reference TRBV5-1 and TRBJ2-5, is as follows: KAGVTQTPRYLIKTRGQQVTLSCSPISGHRSVSWYQQTPGQGLQFLFEYFSETQRNKGNFPGRFSGRQFSNSRSEMNVSTLELGDSALYLCASSLAAGSTETQYFGPGTRLLVL.

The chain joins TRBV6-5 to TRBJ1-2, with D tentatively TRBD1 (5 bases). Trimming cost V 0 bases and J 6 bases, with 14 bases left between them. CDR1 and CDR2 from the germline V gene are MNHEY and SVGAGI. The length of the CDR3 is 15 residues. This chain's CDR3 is CASSYSHPGTDGYTF. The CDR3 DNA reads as TGTGCCAGCAGTTACTCGCACCCCGGGACGGATGGCTACACCTTC.

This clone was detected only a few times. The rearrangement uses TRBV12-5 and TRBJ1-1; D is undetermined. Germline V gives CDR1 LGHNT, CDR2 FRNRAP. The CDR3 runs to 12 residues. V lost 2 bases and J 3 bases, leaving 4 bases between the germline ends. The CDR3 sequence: CASGLFDTEAFF. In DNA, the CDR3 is TGTGCTAGTGGTTTGTTTGACACTGAAGCTTTCTTT.

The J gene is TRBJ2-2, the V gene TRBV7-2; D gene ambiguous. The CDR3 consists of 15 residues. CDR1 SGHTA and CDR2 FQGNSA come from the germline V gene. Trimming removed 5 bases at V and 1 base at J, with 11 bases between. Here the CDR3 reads CASSPLRKNTGELFF. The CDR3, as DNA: TGTGCCAGCAGCCCACTTCGGAAGAACACCGGGGAGCTGTTTTTT.

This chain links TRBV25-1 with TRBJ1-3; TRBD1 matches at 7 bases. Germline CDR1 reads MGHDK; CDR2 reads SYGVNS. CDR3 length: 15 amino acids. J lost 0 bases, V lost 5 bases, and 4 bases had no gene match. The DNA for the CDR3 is TGTGCCAGCAGTCCATCAGGGGGCTCTGGAAACACCATATATTTT. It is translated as CASSPSGGSGNTIYF.

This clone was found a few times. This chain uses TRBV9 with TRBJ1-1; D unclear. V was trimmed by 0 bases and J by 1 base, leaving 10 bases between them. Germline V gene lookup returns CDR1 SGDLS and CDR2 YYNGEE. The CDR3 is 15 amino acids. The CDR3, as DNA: TGTGCCAGCAGCGTAGGGGTACTCCGGAACACTGAAGCTTTCTTT. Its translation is CASSVGVLRNTEAFF.

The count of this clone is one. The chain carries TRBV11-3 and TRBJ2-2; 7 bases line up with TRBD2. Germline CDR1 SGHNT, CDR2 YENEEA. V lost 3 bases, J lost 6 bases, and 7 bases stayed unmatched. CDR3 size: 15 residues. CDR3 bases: TGTGCCAGCAGCTTCCGCGGGAGAACAGCCGGGGAGCTGTTTTTT. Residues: CASSFRGRTAGELFF.

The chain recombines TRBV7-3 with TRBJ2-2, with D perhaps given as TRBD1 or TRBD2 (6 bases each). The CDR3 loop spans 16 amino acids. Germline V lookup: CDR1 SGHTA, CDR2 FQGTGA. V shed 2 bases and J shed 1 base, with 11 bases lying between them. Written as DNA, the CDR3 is TGTGCCAGCAGCTTATCTGGAGGGGGGAACACCGGGGAGCTGTTTTTT. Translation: CASSLSGGGNTGELFF.

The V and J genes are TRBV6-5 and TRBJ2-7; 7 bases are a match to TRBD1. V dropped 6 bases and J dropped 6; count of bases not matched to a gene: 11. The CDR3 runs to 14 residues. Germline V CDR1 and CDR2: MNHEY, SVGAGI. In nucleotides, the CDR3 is TGTGCCAGCAGGACCGGGACAGTCCTGACCGAGCAGTACTTC. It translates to CASRTGTVLTEQYF.

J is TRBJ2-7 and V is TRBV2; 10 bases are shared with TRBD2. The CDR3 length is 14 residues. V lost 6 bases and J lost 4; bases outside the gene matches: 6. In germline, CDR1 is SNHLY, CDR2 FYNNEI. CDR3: CASRSSSGGYEQYF. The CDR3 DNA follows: TGTGCCAGCAGGTCCTCTAGCGGGGGATACGAGCAGTACTTC.

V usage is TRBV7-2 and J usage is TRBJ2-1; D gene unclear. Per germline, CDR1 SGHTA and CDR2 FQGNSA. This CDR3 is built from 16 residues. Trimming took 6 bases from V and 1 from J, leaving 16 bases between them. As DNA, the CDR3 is TGTGCCAGCAGTGGTTCTGCGCGGCCATCCTACAATGAGCAGTTCTTC. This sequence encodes CASSGSARPSYNEQFF. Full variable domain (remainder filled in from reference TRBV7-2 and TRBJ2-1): GAGVSQSPSNKVTEKGKDVELRCDPISGHTALYWYRQSLGQGLEFLIYFQGNSAPDKSGLPSDRFSAERTGGSVSTLTIQRTQQEDSAVYLCASSGSARPSYNEQFFGPGTRLTVL.

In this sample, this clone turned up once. The CDR3 bases are TGTGCCAGCAGCTCCCGGCGGGACTTCCCATGGGAGACCCAGTACTTC. It yields the protein CASSSRRDFPWETQYF. The chain couples TRBV7-9 to TRBJ2-5, with a weak D call TRBD2 (6 bases). V lost 4 bases and J lost 5, with 20 bases in between. The germline gives CDR1 SEHNR, CDR2 FQNEAQ (reference sequence). The CDR3 is made up of 16 amino acids.

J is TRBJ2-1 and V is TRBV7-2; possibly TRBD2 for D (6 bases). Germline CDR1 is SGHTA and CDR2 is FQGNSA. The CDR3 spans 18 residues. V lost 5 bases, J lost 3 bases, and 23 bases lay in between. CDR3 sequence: CASSTPRLGRDHYNEQFF. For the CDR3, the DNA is TGTGCCAGCAGCACTCCCCGCCTCGGGCGGGACCACTACAATGAGCAGTTCTTC. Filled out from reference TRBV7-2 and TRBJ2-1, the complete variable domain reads GAGVSQSPSNKVTEKGKDVELRCDPISGHTALYWYRQSLGQGLEFLIYFQGNSAPDKSGLPSDRFSAERTGGSVSTLTIQRTQQEDSAVYLCASSTPRLGRDHYNEQFFGPGTRLTVL.

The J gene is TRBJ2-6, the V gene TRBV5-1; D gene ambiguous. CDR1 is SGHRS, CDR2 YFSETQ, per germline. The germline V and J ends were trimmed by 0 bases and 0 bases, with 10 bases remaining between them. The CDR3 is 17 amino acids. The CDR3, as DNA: TGCGCCAGCAGCTTGGTTGCCGTCGTCTCTGGGGCCAACGTCCTGACTTTC. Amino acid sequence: CASSLVAVVSGANVLTF.

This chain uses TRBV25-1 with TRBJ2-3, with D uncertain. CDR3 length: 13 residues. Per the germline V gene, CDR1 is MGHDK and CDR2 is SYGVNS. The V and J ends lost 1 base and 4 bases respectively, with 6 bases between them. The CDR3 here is CASSEFGPDTQYF. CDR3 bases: TGTGCCAGCAGTGAATTTGGTCCAGATACGCAGTATTTT. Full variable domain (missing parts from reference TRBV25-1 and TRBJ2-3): EADIYQTPRYLVIGTGKKITLECSQTMGHDKMYWYQQDPGMELHLIHYSYGVNSTEKGDLSSESTVSRIRTEHFPLTLESARPSHTSQYLCASSEFGPDTQYFGPGTRLTVL.

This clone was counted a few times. CDR3 in amino acids: CASSKGTGGWTEAFF. CDR3 bases: TGTGCCAGCAGCAAAGGGACAGGGGGGTGGACTGAAGCTTTCTTT. The V call is TRBV7-9, the J call TRBJ1-1, with TRBD1 matching 11 bases. Germline V gene data show CDR1 as SEHNR and CDR2 as FQNEAQ (reference sequence). The CDR3 totals 15 residues. Trimming removed 5 bases from V and 5 bases from J; junction bases left unmatched: 7.

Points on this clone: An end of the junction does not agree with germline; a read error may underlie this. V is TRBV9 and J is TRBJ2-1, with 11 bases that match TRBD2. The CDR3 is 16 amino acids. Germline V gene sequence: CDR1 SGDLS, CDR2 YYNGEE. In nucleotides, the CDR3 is TGTGTCAGCAGCGACCTTAGCGGGAGGGATAGCGATGAGCAGTTCTTC. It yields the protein CVSSDLSGRDSDEQFF.

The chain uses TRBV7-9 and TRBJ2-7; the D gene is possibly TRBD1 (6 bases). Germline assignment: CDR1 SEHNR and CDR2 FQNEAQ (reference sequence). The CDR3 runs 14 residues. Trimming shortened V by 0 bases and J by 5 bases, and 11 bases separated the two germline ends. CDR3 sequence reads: CASSLAGARDEQYF. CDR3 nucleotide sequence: TGTGCCAGCAGCTTAGCGGGGGCGAGGGACGAGCAGTACTTC. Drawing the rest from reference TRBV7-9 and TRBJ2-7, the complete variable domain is DTGVSQNPRHKITKRGQNVTFRCDPISEHNRLYWYRQTLGQGPEFLTYFQNEAQLEKSRLLSDRFSAERPKGSFSTLEIQRTEQGDSAMYLCASSLAGARDEQYFGPGTRLTVT.

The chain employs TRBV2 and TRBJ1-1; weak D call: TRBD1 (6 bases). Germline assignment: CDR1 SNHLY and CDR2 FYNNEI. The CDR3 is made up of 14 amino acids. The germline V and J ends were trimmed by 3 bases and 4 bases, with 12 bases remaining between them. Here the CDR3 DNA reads TGTGCCAGCAGTGACAGGGGCAGGGGCACTGAAGCTTTCTTT. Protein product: CASSDRGRGTEAFF.

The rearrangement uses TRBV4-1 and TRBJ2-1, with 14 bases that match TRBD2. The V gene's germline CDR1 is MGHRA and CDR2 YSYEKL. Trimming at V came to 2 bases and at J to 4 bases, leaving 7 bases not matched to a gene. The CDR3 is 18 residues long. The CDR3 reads CASSQSGLAGGPYNEQFF. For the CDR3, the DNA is TGCGCCAGCAGCCAAAGCGGACTAGCGGGGGGACCATACAATGAGCAGTTCTTC.

The CDR3 sequence: CASSATGTGANVLTF. DNA of the CDR3: TGCGCCAGCAGCGCTACAGGGACGGGGGCCAACGTCCTGACTTTC. The J gene is TRBJ2-6, the V gene TRBV5-1; tentative D call: TRBD1 (6 bases). The V gene's germline CDR1 is SGHRS and CDR2 YFSETQ. The CDR3 runs to 15 residues. V lost 4 bases, J lost 4 bases, and 12 bases lay in between.

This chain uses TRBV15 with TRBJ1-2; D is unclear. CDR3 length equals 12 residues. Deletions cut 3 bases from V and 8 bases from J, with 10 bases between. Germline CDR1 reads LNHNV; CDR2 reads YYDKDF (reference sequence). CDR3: CATSSPKGGYTF. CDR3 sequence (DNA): TGTGCCACCAGCAGTCCAAAAGGCGGCTACACCTTC.

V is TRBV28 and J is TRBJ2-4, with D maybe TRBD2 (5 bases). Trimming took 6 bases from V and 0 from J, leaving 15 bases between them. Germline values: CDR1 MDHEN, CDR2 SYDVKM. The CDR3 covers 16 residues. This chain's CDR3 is CASRTGLGRAKNIQYF. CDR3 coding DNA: TGTGCCAGCAGGACGGGTCTAGGGAGAGCCAAAAACATTCAGTACTTC.

The CDR3 sequence is CASSDGLAGTATQYF. In nucleotides, the CDR3 is TGTGCCAGCAGCGACGGACTAGCGGGGACAGCCACGCAGTATTTT. The chain couples TRBV7-3 to TRBJ2-3; 12 positions agree with TRBD2. The germline gives CDR1 SGHTA, CDR2 FQGTGA. This CDR3 is 15 amino acids long. V lost 5 bases to trimming and J lost 9 bases; unmatched junction nucleotides: 9.